These T cell receptor beta chains were read from a single sample in a study of regulatory and conventional T cells in breast cancer. TCRdb recomputed calls from the PCR reads with MiXCR, one row per CDR3 protein. The repertoire holds 9,500 or so distinct CDR3 sequences, with around a third as singletons. Material for sequencing was conventional T cells from blood. The origin of the receptors is a male donor in good health. Both conserved end residues are part of each CDR3. The order of the fields is J gene, V gene, CDR3 protein.

TRBJ1-4 TRBV6-1 CASSEQGQRREKLFF
TRBJ2-7 TRBV4-1 CASSQGTQKVSYEQYF
TRBJ2-1 TRBV12-3/TRBV12-4 CASSPPGTAQFF
TRBJ2-7 TRBV12-3/TRBV12-4 CASSRWTYEQYF
TRBJ1-6 TRBV5-5 CASSLTQGGGSPLHF
TRBJ2-5 TRBV7-9 CASSLGPVETQYF
TRBJ2-2 TRBV24-1 CATSDSVGWTGVTGELFF
TRBJ2-7 TRBV5-1 CASSLALDYEQYF
TRBJ2-3 TRBV10-3 CAIRRGQRSTDTQYF
TRBJ1-1 TRBV30 CASLGEHTEAFF
TRBJ2-7 TRBV11-3 CASSLEAPLAAPYEQYF
TRBJ1-2 TRBV27 CASIQLGPLRGGANYGYTF
TRBJ2-5 TRBV7-7 CASSLAQGIGIQYF
TRBJ2-2 TRBV5-4 CASSQQSTGELFF
TRBJ1-2 TRBV7-2 CASSLFTGFGYTF
TRBJ1-1 TRBV4-3 CASSQTPEVNTEAFF
TRBJ2-7 TRBV20-1 CSAVRDSLSSYEQYF